One sample yielded the 13 T cell receptor beta chains listed below, sequenced in a study of T cells in Graves' hyperthyroidism and ophthalmopathy. RNA transcripts were the template for amplifying TCR beta CDR3 regions. Researchers ran a first-round RT-PCR on the TCR CDR3 using the HTBI primer set. TCRdb re-derived calls from the multiplex PCR reads in MiXCR, one entry per CDR3 protein. The sample includes hundreds of thousands of distinct CDR3 sequences, roughly 13% of them seen just once. Sequences were obtained from blood. The receptors stem from a woman aged 18-29 years with Graves' hyperthyroidism.

This clonotype was counted many times. The chain combines TRBV28 with TRBJ2-6, with D perhaps being TRBD1 or TRBD2 (5 bases each). V lost 6 bases to trimming and J lost 0 bases, with 15 bases between them. The CDR3 has 17 amino acids. Germline V CDR1 and CDR2: MDHEN, SYDVKM. The CDR3 reads CASREGQGDSGANVLTF. As DNA, the CDR3 is TGTGCCAGCAGGGAAGGTCAGGGAGACTCTGGGGCCAACGTCCTGACTTTC.

In this sample, this clonotype turned up many times. The J gene is TRBJ1-3, the V gene TRBV29-1; 9 bases agree with TRBD1. The germline CDR1 and CDR2 sequences are SQVTM and ANQGSEA. The V and J ends lost 6 bases and 1 base, in that order; junction bases with no gene match: 7. The CDR3 spans 15 residues. For the CDR3, the DNA is TGCAGCGTCCGACGGGACAGGGCGTCTGGAAACACCATATATTTT. Its translation: CSVRRDRASGNTIYF. Drawing the rest from reference TRBV29-1 and TRBJ1-3, the complete variable domain is SAVISQKPSRDICQRGTSLTIQCQVDSQVTMMFWYRQQPGQSLTLIATANQGSEATYESGFVIDKFPISRPNLTFSTLTVSNMSPEDSSIYLCSVRRDRASGNTIYFGEGSWLTVV.

This chain joins TRBV3-1 and TRBJ2-7, with TRBD1 identical over 9 bases. Germline V gene sequence: CDR1 LGHDT, CDR2 YNNKEL (reference sequence). The CDR3 consists of 15 residues. J lost 2 bases, V lost 3 bases, and 5 bases had no gene match. In nucleotides, the CDR3 is TGTGCCAGCAGCCAGGGACAGGGAGGGGCCTACGAGCAGTACTTC. It specifies CASSQGQGGAYEQYF.

This clonotype has ten or more counts. J is TRBJ1-2 and V is TRBV27; D uncertain. This CDR3 region has 16 residues. Germline CDR1 is MNHEY and CDR2 is SMNVEV (reference sequence). V lost 4 bases and J lost 4, with 19 bases in between. CDR3 sequence: CASSSTVLEDGYGYTF. The CDR3 DNA sequence: TGTGCCAGCAGTTCGACCGTCCTGGAGGACGGCTATGGCTACACCTTC.

The chain recombines TRBV28 with TRBJ1-4; 7 nucleotides line up with TRBD1. Unmatched junction bases numbered 11, after V lost 4 bases and J lost 0 bases. Germline V gives CDR1 MDHEN, CDR2 SYDVKM. CDR3 length equals 18 residues. CDR3 DNA: TGTGCCAGCAGTTCCTCGACAGGGTACCTTCCAACTAATGAAAAACTGTTTTTT. Encoded protein: CASSSSTGYLPTNEKLFF.

This clonotype came up a few times. CDR3 sequence reads: CASSWGLANGPFF. DNA for the CDR3: TGTGCCAGCAGCTGGGGACTAGCGAATGGTCCGTTCTTC. V gene TRBV28 combines with J gene TRBJ2-1; 10 bases align to TRBD2. The germline gives CDR1 MDHEN, CDR2 SYDVKM. There are 13 residues in the CDR3. V lost 6 bases and J lost 15; bases outside the gene matches: 11. Drawing the rest from reference TRBV28 and TRBJ2-1, the complete variable domain is DVKVTQSSRYLVKRTGEKVFLECVQDMDHENMFWYRQDPGLGLRLIYFSYDVKMKEKGDIPEGYSVSREKKERFSLILESASTNQTSMYLCASSWGLANGPFFGPGTRLTVL.

The chain links TRBV9 to TRBJ2-7, with D possibly called TRBD1 or TRBD2 (6 bases each). CDR1 is SGDLS, CDR2 YYNGEE, per germline. The CDR3 runs to 14 residues. The V end was cut by 4 bases, the J end by 3 bases, with 14 bases between. The CDR3 protein is CASSKGGGGYEQYF. In DNA form, the CDR3 reads TGTGCCAGCAGCAAAGGAGGGGGAGGCTACGAGCAGTACTTC.

The sample holds a few counts of this clonotype. The chain recombines TRBV9 with TRBJ2-6; no clear D. Trimming took off 0 bases at V and 0 bases at J, with 10 bases between the two ends. This CDR3 region has 17 residues. CDR1 and CDR2 from the germline V gene are SGDLS and YYNGEE. CDR3 sequence reads: CASSVEAGYSGANVLTF. DNA for the CDR3: TGTGCCAGCAGCGTAGAGGCCGGTTACTCTGGGGCCAACGTCCTGACTTTC.

The rearrangement joins TRBV15 to TRBJ2-3, with D possibly being TRBD2 (6 bases). This CDR3 has 12 amino acids. The V end was cut by 6 bases, the J end by 9 bases, with 13 bases between. Germline lookup yields CDR1 LNHNV and CDR2 YYDKDF (reference sequence). The CDR3: CATRGGEVTQYF. The CDR3 nucleotides are TGTGCCACCAGGGGGGGAGAGGTAACGCAGTATTTT.

This clonotype appeared many times. The gene calls are TRBV19 and TRBJ1-5, with a possible D match to TRBD1 (5 bases). Between the trimmed V and J ends, which lost 8 bases and 1 base, there was a span of 9 bases. The CDR3 is 13 residues long. CDR1 LNHDA and CDR2 SQIVND come from the germline V gene (reference sequence). The CDR3: CASGDSSNQPQHF. CDR3 DNA: TGTGCCAGTGGTGACAGCAGCAATCAGCCCCAGCATTTT.

This clonotype appeared many times. The rearrangement joins TRBV28 to TRBJ1-6, with TRBD1 as a possible D gene (6 bases). V dropped 4 bases and J dropped 0 bases, with 13 bases sitting between them. CDR3 length: 17 residues. Germline lookup yields CDR1 MDHEN and CDR2 SYDVKM. The chain's CDR3 is CASSSLRGISYNSPLHF. The DNA for the CDR3 is TGTGCCAGCAGTTCCCTCAGGGGAATCTCCTATAATTCACCCCTCCACTTT.

Ten or more counts support this clonotype. V is TRBV3-1 and J is TRBJ1-1, with 8 positions matching TRBD1. Germline CDR1 and CDR2: LGHDT and YNNKEL (reference sequence). V lost 1 base and J lost 7; bases outside the gene matches: 5. CDR3 length: 14 amino acids. CDR3 in DNA: TGTGCCAGCAGCCAAGGGGGCAGGGGGCTTGAAGCTTTCTTT. This gives the protein CASSQGGRGLEAFF.

This clonotype was seen repeatedly, ten times or more. The rearrangement uses TRBV30 and TRBJ1-5; TRBD1 is a possible D gene (5 bases). This CDR3 has 14 residues. The germline gives CDR1 GTSNPN, CDR2 SVGIG (reference sequence). Trimming removed 3 bases from V and 9 bases from J, with 18 bases in between. The CDR3: CAWRGDRRNGPQHF. For the CDR3, the DNA is TGTGCCTGGAGGGGGGACCGGCGGAATGGGCCCCAGCATTTT.